In its sample, the clone carrying this T cell receptor beta chain was seen a few times. Its antigen is unknown. The CDR3 sequence is 13 residues long. Germline CDR1 LGHDT, CDR2 YNNKEL (reference sequence). V was cut by 2 bases and J by 2 bases, with 7 bases left in between. The data were taken from a study of CD8 T cells in ankylosing spondylitis. Using quantitative 5'-RACE with molecular barcodes, the authors made TCR beta libraries. One entry per CDR3 protein results from TCRdb running MiXCR on the 5' RACE reads. The sample comprises 250,000 to 350,000 distinct CDR3 sequences, about 20% of which are singletons, and 3.5% to 4.5% rests with the top ten. Study-level points and caveats: Disease-linked clones were reportedly significantly enriched in matched ankylosing spondylitis synovial fluid. Seemingly characteristic of ankylosing spondylitis blood was a TCR beta motif consisting of eight highly homologous variants.

The rearrangement links TRBV3-1 to TRBJ2-7; D is uncertain. The TCR comes from a female donor with ankylosing spondylitis or in good health (not recorded which). The sequencing sample was made of blood, either unsorted or a sorted T cell fraction (not recorded which). CDR3 in amino acids: CASSQLSTYEQYF. CDR3 coding DNA: TGTGCCAGCAGCCAATTAAGTACCTACGAGCAGTACTTC.